This note documents a single T cell receptor beta chain sequence. The entry originates in a study of cytomegalovirus exposure and HLA in healthy donors. The PCR made use of 60 Vbeta and 13 Jbeta primers. Profiling relied on immunoSEQ multiplex PCR, and the TCRdb table lists in-frame clones only, not all of them. The sample records approximately 160,000 clones, over 60% being singletons. J gave up 8 bases and V 0 bases, and 9 bases lay outside the gene matches. The CDR3 has 15 residues. Germline CDR1 reads SGHRS; CDR2 reads YFSETQ. The sample taken for sequencing was PBMCs. The chain uses TRBV5-1 and TRBJ1-2, with TRBD1 identical over 8 bases. The origin of this receptor is a woman under 40 in good health and CMV-seropositive. CDR3 in DNA: TGCGCCAGCAGCTTGGTAGCTTCAGGGGGCGCGGGCTACACCTTC. Residues: CASSLVASGGAGYTF.